A selection of T cell receptor beta chains follows, all from one sample in a study of blood T cell repertoires in COVID-19. Produced via immunoSEQ multiplex PCR; TCRdb's table is partial and in-frame only. The sample lists roughly 250,000 clones, roughly four fifths occurring once. The sequenced sample was peripheral blood. These receptors came from an older person with COVID-19, enrolled during active disease. Both conserved end residues are trimmed from each CDR3.

J,V,CDR3
TRBJ2-5,TRBV5-1,ASSFLAGSETQY
TRBJ1-3,TRBV6-2/TRBV6-3,ASSGGGSTPGNTIY
TRBJ1-2,TRBV7-3,ASSQGAGYGYT
TRBJ2-5,TRBV5-1,ASSLEGAAETQY
TRBJ2-7,TRBV7-9,ASSPHPWDRGFYEQY
TRBJ2-1,TRBV10-3,AISASGTPSEQF
TRBJ2-3,TRBV5-6,ASSSWAVQGVPTDTQY
TRBJ2-7,TRBV13,ASSFWLAGDLGEQY
TRBJ2-7,TRBV19,ASSIGLAGGYEQY
TRBJ1-2,TRBV9,ASSVGGDRVVYGYT
TRBJ2-7,TRBV19,ASRNSGISYEQY
TRBJ1-5,TRBV28,ASGTGNKPQH
TRBJ2-3,TRBV19,ASSETGRWDTQY
TRBJ1-2,TRBV19,ASSTSRGPGGYT
TRBJ2-5,TRBV6-2/TRBV6-3,ASSYSGQGAGETQY
TRBJ2-1,TRBV29-1,SVSTGVSGEQF
TRBJ2-2,TRBV28,AAGAMNTGELF
TRBJ1-2,TRBV6-6,ASSYAGAGFGYT
TRBJ1-5,TRBV30,AWRSTTGSNQPQH
TRBJ2-1,TRBV5-1,ASSHRQGSYNEQF
TRBJ2-7,TRBV21-1,ASRGRTPLSYEQY
TRBJ1-6,TRBV6-4,ASSELTGFGSPLH
TRBJ1-4,TRBV10-3,AISESGGPNEKLF
TRBJ2-7,TRBV12-3/TRBV12-4,ASSWDTSYEQY
TRBJ1-2,TRBV19,ASRVGQAYGYT
TRBJ2-3,TRBV24-1,ATSDLIKGEADTQY
TRBJ1-6,TRBV6-5,ATHVGGTVSPLH
TRBJ1-3,TRBV21-1,ASSKVRVSGNTIY
TRBJ1-4,TRBV13,ASSHGGVNEKLF
TRBJ1-2,TRBV6-4,ASSDSLPDRARGDYGYT
TRBJ2-4,TRBV7-8,ASSLRRDTGLAGSTAGNIQY
TRBJ2-1,TRBV7-2,ASSFDRAYNEQF
TRBJ2-7,TRBV5-4,ASSLGPPDSYEQY
TRBJ1-5,TRBV2,ASSERSGVSNQPQH
TRBJ1-1,TRBV19,ASSIPGGHTEAF